This TCR beta chain was sequenced in a study of chemoradiotherapy in HPV16-positive cancers. About the research overall: Functional T-cell assays on a couple of HPV16-positive patients' cells defined candidate HPV-specific clones and common TCR motifs.

The assay was immunoSEQ multiplex PCR, and TCRdb's table has in-frame clones only and misses some. The table lists about 7,000 clones, approximately 88% of them singletons. The CDR3 sequence is 16 residues long. From germline, CDR1 is SGHRS and CDR2 YFSETQ. The starting material was tumor tissue, obtained from a patient who underwent chemoradiotherapy. The receptor comes from a human donor with HPV-associated anogenital cancer. The chain links TRBV5-1 to TRBJ2-5, with 7 bases that match TRBD2. The end of the DNA is better explained by TRBJ2-7, so the J call may be wrong. CDR3 in DNA: TGCGCCAGCAGCAGTACTAGCGAAAATGGGGTCTACGAGCAGTACTTC. It encodes CASSSTSENGVYEQYF.